Presented here are 13 T cell receptor beta chains from one specimen sequenced in a study of shared clonotypes between healthy human individuals. Assay: immunoSEQ multiplex PCR; the TCRdb copy retains only in-frame clones and omits some. This sample carries approximately 980,000 clones, approximately 80% of them seen once, and the ten largest clones take about 1.5%. What was sequenced was memory CD4+ T cells sorted from blood. Subset given: CD45RA-negative fraction. All receptors derive from a man younger than 30 in good health.

V and J are TRBV19 and TRBJ1-5, with a possible D match to TRBD1 (5 bases). Germline CDR1 is LNHDA and CDR2 is SQIVND (reference sequence). V was shortened by 3 bases and J by 5 bases, with 11 bases between the two germline ends. The CDR3 sequence is 14 residues long. The CDR3 protein is CASSILGGYQPQHF. The CDR3 bases are TGTGCCAGTAGTATTTTGGGGGGATATCAGCCCCAGCATTTT. Looking up the rest from reference TRBV19 and TRBJ1-5 gives the full variable domain: DGGITQSPKYLFRKEGQNVTLSCEQNLNHDAMYWYRQDPGQGLRLIYYSQIVNDFQKGDIAEGYSVSREKKESFPLTVTSAQKNPTAFYLCASSILGGYQPQHFGDGTRLSIL.

J is TRBJ2-1 and V is TRBV7-2, with D maybe TRBD2 (5 bases). Trimming left V 2 bases short and J 7 bases short, with 15 bases between. CDR3 size: 15 residues. From germline, CDR1 is SGHTA and CDR2 FQGNSA. Here the CDR3 reads CASSLRFSSRNEQFF. Here the CDR3 DNA reads TGTGCCAGCAGCTTACGCTTTTCTAGCAGGAATGAGCAGTTCTTC.

This sequence joins TRBV10-3 and TRBJ2-7, with D tentatively TRBD2 (5 bases). The CDR3 loop spans 11 amino acids. Trimming removed 10 bases from V and 1 base from J, with 8 bases in between. Germline CDR1 reads ENHRY; CDR2 reads SYGVKD. CDR3 region: CATGLSYEQYF. The CDR3 coding sequence is TGTGCCACGGGGTTGTCCTACGAGCAGTACTTC.

The gene calls are TRBV7-6 and TRBJ1-2, with D perhaps matching TRBD1 (5 bases). Germline V gene sequence: CDR1 SGHVS, CDR2 FNYEAQ. The CDR3 covers 14 residues. The V end was cut by 5 bases, the J end by 3 bases, with 13 bases between. CDR3 nucleotide sequence: TGTGCCAGCAGCCCATGGTCGGGGGACTATGGCTACACCTTC. Translating gives CASSPWSGDYGYTF.

The chain combines TRBV5-1 with TRBJ1-2; D not resolved. Germline V gene data show CDR1 as SGHRS and CDR2 as YFSETQ. The germline V and J ends were trimmed by 0 bases and 4 bases, with 7 bases remaining between them. The CDR3 totals 13 residues. CDR3 bases: TGCGCCAGCAGCTTGGACGGCTTCTATGGCTACACCTTC. This sequence encodes CASSLDGFYGYTF.

The rearrangement links TRBV7-2 to TRBJ1-5, with 8 bases matching TRBD1. The V gene's germline CDR1 is SGHTA and CDR2 FQGNSA. With 2 bases clipped from V and 6 bases from J, the junction kept 6 bases outside the gene matches. The CDR3 contains 15 residues. The CDR3 protein is CASSLSAGGRQPQHF. DNA of the CDR3: TGTGCCAGCAGCTTATCGGCAGGGGGCCGTCAGCCCCAGCATTTT.

This chain connects TRBV11-3 to TRBJ2-5; perhaps D is TRBD1 or TRBD2 (6 bases each). Germline lookup yields CDR1 SGHNT and CDR2 YENEEA. The germline V and J ends were trimmed by 5 bases and 7 bases, with 23 bases remaining between them. CDR3 size: 16 residues. In DNA, the CDR3 is TGTGCCAGCAGCGATGGACTACCCAGGGGAGTTGTGACCCAGTACTTC. Its protein product is CASSDGLPRGVVTQYF. Looking up the rest from reference TRBV11-3 and TRBJ2-5 gives the full variable domain: EAGVVQSPRYKIIEKKQPVAFWCNPISGHNTLYWYLQNLGQGPELLIRYENEEAVDDSQLPKDRFSAERLKGVDSTLKIQPAELGDSAVYLCASSDGLPRGVVTQYFGPGTRLLVL.

The chain joins TRBV19 to TRBJ2-5, with a tentative D call TRBD2 (6 bases). The V gene's germline CDR1 is LNHDA and CDR2 SQIVND (reference sequence). Trimming removed 2 bases at V and 7 bases at J, with 17 bases between. The CDR3 is 15 residues long. CDR3 bases: TGTGCCAGTAGTATAATGGAGGGGCCAAGGGGGACCCAGTACTTC. It is translated as CASSIMEGPRGTQYF.

The chain is built from TRBV7-2 and TRBJ1-2; 7 bases align to TRBD1. V lost 5 bases to trimming and J lost 10 bases; unmatched junction nucleotides: 7. Germline values: CDR1 SGHTA, CDR2 FQGNSA. The CDR3 contains 12 residues. CDR3 residues: CASSQRQGTYTF. The CDR3 nucleotides are TGTGCCAGCAGCCAACGACAGGGAACCTACACCTTC. The entire variable domain, with the rest obtained from reference TRBV7-2 and TRBJ1-2, is as follows: GAGVSQSPSNKVTEKGKDVELRCDPISGHTALYWYRQSLGQGLEFLIYFQGNSAPDKSGLPSDRFSAERTGGSVSTLTIQRTQQEDSAVYLCASSQRQGTYTFGSGTRLTVV.

V usage is TRBV6-1 and J usage is TRBJ1-2, with unresolved D. Germline V CDR1 and CDR2: MNHNS, SASEGT. V was pared by 7 bases and J by 0 bases, with 9 bases between. The CDR3 is 13 amino acids. The CDR3 is CASTMTPNYGYTF. The DNA of the CDR3 is TGTGCCAGCACCATGACCCCTAACTATGGCTACACCTTC.

The rearrangement uses TRBV5-1 and TRBJ2-3; TRBD1 aligns across 8 bases. The CDR3 sequence is 14 residues long. The V gene's germline CDR1 is SGHRS and CDR2 YFSETQ. The ends lost 2 bases at V and 4 bases at J; junction bases unmatched: 3. CDR3 bases: TGCGCCAGCAGCTTACAACAGGGGGCAGATACGCAGTATTTT. This encodes CASSLQQGADTQYF.

The V and J genes are TRBV28 and TRBJ2-3, with D perhaps given as TRBD1 or TRBD2 (5 bases each). The CDR3 covers 17 residues. Per germline, CDR1 MDHEN and CDR2 SYDVKM. V lost 5 bases to trimming and J lost 2 bases, with 20 bases between them. The CDR3 nucleotides read TGTGCCAGCAGTCCCCCTAGGCTGAGGGGACCCACAGATACGCAGTATTTT. Encoded protein: CASSPPRLRGPTDTQYF.

This chain uses TRBV18 with TRBJ2-2; D uncertain. The V end lost 3 bases, the J end lost 6 bases, and 8 bases lay between the germline ends. The germline gives CDR1 KGHSH, CDR2 LQKENI. The CDR3 consists of 13 residues. CDR3 sequence: CASSPAVAGELFF. CDR3 DNA sequence: TGTGCCAGCTCACCGGCTGTGGCCGGGGAGCTGTTTTTT. Filled out from reference TRBV18 and TRBJ2-2, the complete variable domain reads NAGVMQNPRHLVRRRGQEARLRCSPMKGHSHVYWYRQLPEEGLKFMVYLQKENIIDESGMPKERFSAEFPKEGPSILRIQQVVRGDSAAYFCASSPAVAGELFFGEGSRLTVL.